This TCR beta chain was sequenced for a study of cytomegalovirus exposure and HLA in healthy donors. Primers included in the PCR were 60 Vbeta and 13 Jbeta primers. The repertoire was sequenced with immunoSEQ multiplex PCR; TCRdb's copy has only in-frame clones and lacks some. The repertoire holds fewer than 130,000 clones, with more than 65% as singletons. Comment on this clone: Antigen: not known.

Study results and caveats: In a later analysis, common viral pathogens appeared linked to several of the most significant clusters.

CDR1 is KGHSH and CDR2 is LQKENI in the germline V gene. V dropped 2 bases and J dropped 5; count of bases not matched to a gene: 4. The CDR3 runs 14 residues. Sequencing was carried out using PBMCs. This receptor was obtained from a man aged 25-40 years in good health and CMV-seropositive. V gene TRBV18 combines with J gene TRBJ2-7, with 9 bases lining up with TRBD1. CDR3 residues: CASSPTGGGNEQYF. For the CDR3, the DNA is TGTGCCAGCTCACCAACAGGGGGCGGGAACGAGCAGTACTTC.